Presented here are 5 T cell receptor beta chains from one specimen sequenced in a study of blood T cells in healthy people across ages (dated by TCRdb to the mid-2010s). Library preparation was by 5' RACE. Sequencing used an Illumina HiSeq 2500. A second about 7 to 12 cycle PCR used a sample-barcoded 5' primer and a J-beta primer mix. TCRdb reprocessing: public reads trimmed at Q25 with fastp, clones called with MiXCR, in-frame beta chains kept. Rows are unified per CDR3 protein, each entry keeping the most common DNA and genes. The sample contains some 790,000 distinct CDR3 sequences, 29% of them found a single time. 15% to 20% of the sample is held by the ten biggest clonotypes. The sequencing input was blood. These receptors were collected from a woman aged 80 or older in good health.

This clonotype occurred a few times. The chain recombines TRBV9 with TRBJ2-7; TRBD1 aligns across 7 bases. The CDR3 extends over 15 amino acids. Germline trimming cut 0 bases from V and 1 base from J; bases unmatched to any gene: 4. Germline V lookup: CDR1 SGDLS, CDR2 YYNGEE. In DNA, the CDR3 is TGTGCCAGCAGCGTAGGGACAGGCGATTCCTACGAGCAGTACTTC. Amino acids: CASSVGTGDSYEQYF.

Here the CDR3 DNA reads TGTGCCACCTCAAGGGGGCTCATCCAAGAGACCCAGTACTTC. This sequence encodes CATSRGLIQETQYF. The chain couples TRBV19 to TRBJ2-5; 7 bases are shared with TRBD1. The CDR3 runs to 14 residues. The germline gives CDR1 LNHDA, CDR2 SQIVND (reference sequence). J lost 1 base, V lost 10 bases, and 9 bases had no gene match.

This clonotype occurred many times. The chain recombines TRBV20-1 with TRBJ2-1; 8 bases align to TRBD2. The CDR3 has 12 residues. Looked up from germline, CDR1 is DFQATT and CDR2 is SNEGSKA (reference sequence). Losses at the gene ends were 0 bases for V and 12 bases for J; bases not matched to a gene: 4. This chain's CDR3 is CSAREATSGQFF. CDR3 bases: TGCAGTGCTAGAGAGGCCACTAGCGGGCAGTTCTTC.

The gene calls are TRBV5-1 and TRBJ1-4, with D maybe TRBD1 (5 bases). V lost 7 bases to trimming and J lost 8 bases, with 15 bases between them. The CDR3 length is 13 residues. Per the germline V gene, CDR1 is SGHRS and CDR2 is YFSETQ. The CDR3 region has the DNA TGCGCCAGCCAGCCGCAGGGTAGCGAAAAACTGTTTTTT. It specifies CASQPQGSEKLFF.

Concerning this clonotype itself: A much more abundant neighbour one base away suggests this may be a read error. It is likely a read error, because the conserved phenylalanine at the end of the CDR3 is missing. J is TRBJ1-2 and V is TRBV5-1; D is possibly TRBD1 (5 bases). Germline assignment: CDR1 SGHRS and CDR2 YFSETQ. This CDR3 region has 13 residues. Trimming took off 9 bases at V and 3 bases at J, with 15 bases between the two ends. The CDR3 DNA follows: TGCGCCACCTCGGCGGGGGGAGACTATGGCTACACCTTG. Its protein is CATSAGGDYGYTL.